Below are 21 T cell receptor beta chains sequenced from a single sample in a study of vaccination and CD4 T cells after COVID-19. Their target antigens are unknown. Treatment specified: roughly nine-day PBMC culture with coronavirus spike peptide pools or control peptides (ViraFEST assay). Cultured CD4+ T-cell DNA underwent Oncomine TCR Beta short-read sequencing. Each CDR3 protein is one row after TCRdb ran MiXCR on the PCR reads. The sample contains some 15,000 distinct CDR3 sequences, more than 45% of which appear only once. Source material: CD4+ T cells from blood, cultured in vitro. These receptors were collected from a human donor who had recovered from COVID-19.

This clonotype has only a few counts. The CDR3 region has the DNA TGTGCCAGCAGCTCTCAGGGAGGGGAGACCCAGTACTTC. Its translation is CASSSQGGETQYF. The V gene is TRBV7-3, the J gene TRBJ2-5; 7 nucleotides align to TRBD2. This CDR3 is 13 amino acids long. The germline V gene has CDR1 SGHTA and CDR2 FQGTGA. Germline trimming cut 4 bases from V and 5 bases from J; bases unmatched to any gene: 4.

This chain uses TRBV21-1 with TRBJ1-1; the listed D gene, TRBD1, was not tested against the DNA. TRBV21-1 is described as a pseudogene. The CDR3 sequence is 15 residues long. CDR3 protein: CASSAHRVVNTEAFF. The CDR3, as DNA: TGTGCCAGCAGCGCCCACAGGGTTGTGAACACTGAAGCTTTCTTT.

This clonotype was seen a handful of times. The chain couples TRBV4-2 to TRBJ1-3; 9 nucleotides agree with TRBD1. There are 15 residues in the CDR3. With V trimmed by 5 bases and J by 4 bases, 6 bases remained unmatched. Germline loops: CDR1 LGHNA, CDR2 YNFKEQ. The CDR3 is CASSNNRGQGNTIYF. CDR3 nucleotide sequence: TGTGCCAGCAGCAACAACAGGGGGCAAGGAAACACCATATATTTT.

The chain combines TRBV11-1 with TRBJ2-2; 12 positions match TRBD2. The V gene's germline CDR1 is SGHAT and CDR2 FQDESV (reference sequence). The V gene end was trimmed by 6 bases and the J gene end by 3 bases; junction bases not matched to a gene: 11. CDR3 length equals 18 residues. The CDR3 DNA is TGTGCCAGCAGAACCGGGACTAGCGGGTCAAGAGACACCGGGGAGCTGTTTTTT. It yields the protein CASRTGTSGSRDTGELFF.

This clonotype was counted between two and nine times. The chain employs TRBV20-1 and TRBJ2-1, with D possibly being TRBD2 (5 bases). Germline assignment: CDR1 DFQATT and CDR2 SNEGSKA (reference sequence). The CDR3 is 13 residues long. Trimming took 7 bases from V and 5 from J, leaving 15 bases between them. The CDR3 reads CSVARATNNEQFF. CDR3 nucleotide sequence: TGCAGTGTAGCGCGGGCGACTAACAATGAGCAGTTCTTC.

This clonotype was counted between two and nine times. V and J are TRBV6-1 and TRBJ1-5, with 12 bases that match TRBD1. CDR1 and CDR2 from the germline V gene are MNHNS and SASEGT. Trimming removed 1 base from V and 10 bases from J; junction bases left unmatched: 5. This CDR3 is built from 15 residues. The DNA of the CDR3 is TGTGCCAGCAGTGAAGGGGGACAGGGGGCGGATCCCCAGCATTTT. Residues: CASSEGGQGADPQHF.

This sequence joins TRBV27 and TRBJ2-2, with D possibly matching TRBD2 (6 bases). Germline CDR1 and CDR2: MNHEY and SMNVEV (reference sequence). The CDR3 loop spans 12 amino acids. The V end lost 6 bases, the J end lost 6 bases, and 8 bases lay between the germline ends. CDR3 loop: CASRLAPGELFF. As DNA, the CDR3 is TGTGCCAGCAGACTAGCTCCCGGGGAGCTGTTTTTT.

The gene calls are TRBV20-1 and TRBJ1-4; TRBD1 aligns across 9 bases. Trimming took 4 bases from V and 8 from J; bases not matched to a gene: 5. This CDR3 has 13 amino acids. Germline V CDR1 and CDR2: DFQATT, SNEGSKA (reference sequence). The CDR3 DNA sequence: TGCAGTGCTAAAGACAGGGGGAGGGAAAAACTGTTTTTT. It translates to CSAKDRGREKLFF.

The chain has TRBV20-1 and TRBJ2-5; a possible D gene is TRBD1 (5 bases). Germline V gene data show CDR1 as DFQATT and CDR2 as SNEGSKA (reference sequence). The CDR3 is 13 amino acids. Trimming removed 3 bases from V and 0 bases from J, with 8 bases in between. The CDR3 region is CSASRQNQETQYF. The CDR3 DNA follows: TGCAGTGCTAGCAGACAGAACCAAGAGACCCAGTACTTC.

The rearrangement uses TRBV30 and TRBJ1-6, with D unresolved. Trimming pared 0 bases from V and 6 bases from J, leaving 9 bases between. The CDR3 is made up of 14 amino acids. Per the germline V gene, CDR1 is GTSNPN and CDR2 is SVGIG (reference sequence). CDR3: CAWSVSDFNSPLHF. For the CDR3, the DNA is TGTGCCTGGAGTGTGTCTGACTTTAATTCACCCCTCCACTTT.

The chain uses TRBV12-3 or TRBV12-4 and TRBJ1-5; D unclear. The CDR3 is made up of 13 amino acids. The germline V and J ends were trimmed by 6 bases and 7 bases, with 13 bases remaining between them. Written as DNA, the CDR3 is TGTGCCAGCAGCCTTAAGCTAGGCCAGCCCCAGCATTTT. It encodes CASSLKLGQPQHF.

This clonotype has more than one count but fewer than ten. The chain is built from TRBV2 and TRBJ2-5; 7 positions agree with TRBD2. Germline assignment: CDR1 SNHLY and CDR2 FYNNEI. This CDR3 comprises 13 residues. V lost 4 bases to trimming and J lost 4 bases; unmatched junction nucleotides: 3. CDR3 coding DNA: TGTGCCAGCAGTGGGGAGGGAAGAGAGACCCAGTACTTC. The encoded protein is CASSGEGRETQYF. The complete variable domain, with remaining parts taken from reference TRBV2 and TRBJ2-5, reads EPEVTQTPSHQVTQMGQEVILRCVPISNHLYFYWYRQILGQKVEFLVSFYNNEISEKSEIFDDQFSVERPDGSNFTLKIRSTKLEDSAMYFCASSGEGRETQYFGPGTRLLVL.

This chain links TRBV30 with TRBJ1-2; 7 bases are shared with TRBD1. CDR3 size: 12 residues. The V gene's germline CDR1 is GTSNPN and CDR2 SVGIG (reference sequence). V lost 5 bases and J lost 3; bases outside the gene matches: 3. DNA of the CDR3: TGTGCCTGGCAGGGGGGCGACTATGGCTACACCTTC. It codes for CAWQGGDYGYTF.

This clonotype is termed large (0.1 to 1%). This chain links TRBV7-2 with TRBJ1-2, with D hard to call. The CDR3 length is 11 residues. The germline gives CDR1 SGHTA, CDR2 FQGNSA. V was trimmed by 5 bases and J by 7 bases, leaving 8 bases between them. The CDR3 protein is CASSIRGGYTF. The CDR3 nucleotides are TGTGCCAGCAGCATAAGAGGTGGCTACACCTTC.

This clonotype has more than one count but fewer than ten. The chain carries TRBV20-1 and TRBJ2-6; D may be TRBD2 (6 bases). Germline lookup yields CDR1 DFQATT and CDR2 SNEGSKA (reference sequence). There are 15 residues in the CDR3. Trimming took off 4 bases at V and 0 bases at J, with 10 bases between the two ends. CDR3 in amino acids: CSAIPGVSGANVLTF. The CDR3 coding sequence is TGCAGTGCTATCCCGGGGGTCTCTGGGGCCAACGTCCTGACTTTC.

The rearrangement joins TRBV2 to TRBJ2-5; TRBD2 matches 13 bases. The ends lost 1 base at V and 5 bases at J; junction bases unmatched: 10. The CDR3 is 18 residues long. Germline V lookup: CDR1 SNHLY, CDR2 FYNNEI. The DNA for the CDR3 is TGTGCCAGCAGTGAAGTTTTACGGACTAGCGGGAGCCGGGAGACCCAGTACTTC. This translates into CASSEVLRTSGSRETQYF.

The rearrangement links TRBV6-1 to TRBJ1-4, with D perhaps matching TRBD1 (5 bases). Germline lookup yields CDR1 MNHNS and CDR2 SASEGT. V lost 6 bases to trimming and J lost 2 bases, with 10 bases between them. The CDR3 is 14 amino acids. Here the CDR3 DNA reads TGTGCCAGCAGGGGGCGCGGTACTAATGAAAAACTGTTTTTT. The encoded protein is CASRGRGTNEKLFF.

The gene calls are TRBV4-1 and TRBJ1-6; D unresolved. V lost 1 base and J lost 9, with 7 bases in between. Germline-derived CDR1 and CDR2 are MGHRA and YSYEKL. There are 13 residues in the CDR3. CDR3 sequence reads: CASSQVIASPLHF. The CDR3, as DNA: TGCGCCAGCAGCCAAGTGATAGCTTCACCCCTCCACTTT.

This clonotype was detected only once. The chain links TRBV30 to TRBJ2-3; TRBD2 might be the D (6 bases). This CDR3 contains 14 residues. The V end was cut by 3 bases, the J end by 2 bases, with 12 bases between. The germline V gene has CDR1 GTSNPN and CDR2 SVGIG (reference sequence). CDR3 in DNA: TGTGCCTGGAGCGCTAGCGAGGTCACAGATACGCAGTATTTT. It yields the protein CAWSASEVTDTQYF.

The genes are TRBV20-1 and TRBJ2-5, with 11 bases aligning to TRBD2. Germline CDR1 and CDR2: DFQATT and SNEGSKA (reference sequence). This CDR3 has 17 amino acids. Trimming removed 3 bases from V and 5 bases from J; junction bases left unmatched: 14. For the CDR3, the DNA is TGCAGTGCTAGGGCTGTCTTACTAGCGGGAGAGGGGGAGACCCAGTACTTC. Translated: CSARAVLLAGEGETQYF.

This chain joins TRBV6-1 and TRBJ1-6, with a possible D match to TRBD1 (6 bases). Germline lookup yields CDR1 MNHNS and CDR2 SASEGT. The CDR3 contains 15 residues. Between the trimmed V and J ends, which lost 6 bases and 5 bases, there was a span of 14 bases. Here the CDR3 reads CASSPGGYNNSPLHF. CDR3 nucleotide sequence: TGTGCCAGCAGCCCCGGGGGCTACAATAATTCACCCCTCCACTTT.